A selection of T cell receptor beta chains follows, all from one sample in a study of somatic mutations in cytotoxic T cells in rheumatoid arthritis. Sequencing was performed with immunoSEQ multiplex PCR; in TCRdb, only in-frame clones are kept and a portion is missing. The repertoire consists of about 14,000 clones, with roughly 80% occurring once and the leading ten covering roughly 15%. The sequenced sample was CD8+ T cells sorted from blood. Receptors were obtained from an adult with rheumatoid arthritis. Both conserved end residues are part of each CDR3. D genes are given only for firm matches. Clone size, where shown, is once, few, many, or a class for clones that have expanded.

abundance	v_gene	d_gene	j_gene	len	CDR3aa	CDR3nt
-	TRBV5-1	-	TRBJ1-2	12	CASSSYRDGYTF	TGCGCCAGCAGCTCGTACAGGGATGGCTACACCTTC
-	TRBV29-1	TRBD1	TRBJ2-3	13	CSLQGARPDTQYF	TGCAGCTTGCAGGGGGCGCGTCCAGATACGCAGTATTTT
-	TRBV7-8	-	TRBJ2-2	15	CASSSKVDYSGELFF	TGTGCCAGCAGCTCGAAGGTGGATTACTCCGGGGAGCTGTTTTTT
-	TRBV25-1	-	TRBJ2-5	15	CASSEIRNIQETQYF	TGTGCCAGCAGTGAAATTCGGAACATTCAGGAGACCCAGTACTTC
once	TRBV6-1	-	TRBJ2-2	17	CASSEAPVGVYTGELFF	TGTGCCAGCAGTGAAGCCCCTGTGGGGGTTTACACCGGGGAGCTGTTTTTT
-	TRBV27	-	TRBJ1-1	14	CASSLFNQNTEAFF	TGTGCCAGCAGTTTGTTCAACCAGAACACTGAAGCTTTCTTT
-	TRBV7-2	-	TRBJ2-2	12	CASSSWTGELFF	TGTGCCAGCAGCTCCTGGACCGGGGAGCTGTTTTTT
-	TRBV28	TRBD1	TRBJ1-1	14	CASSRQGRNTEAFF	TGTGCCAGCAGTCGACAGGGGCGGAACACTGAAGCTTTCTTT
-	TRBV11-2	-	TRBJ2-1	15	CASSTRPGSYNEQFF	TGTGCCAGCAGCACAAGACCTGGCTCCTACAATGAGCAGTTCTTC
-	TRBV19	TRBD1	TRBJ1-2	13	CASSPGQHYGYTF	TGTGCCAGTAGTCCGGGACAGCACTATGGCTACACCTTC
few	TRBV4-1	TRBD2	TRBJ2-7	15	CASSQVAGLSYEQYF	TGCGCCAGCAGCCAAGTAGCGGGCCTCTCCTACGAGCAGTACTTC
-	TRBV9	-	TRBJ2-5	13	CASGPGWGETQYF	TGTGCCAGCGGTCCTGGCTGGGGGGAGACCCAGTACTTC
-	TRBV2	-	TRBJ2-5	13	CARTTGYQETQYF	TGTGCCAGGACGACAGGCTACCAAGAGACCCAGTACTTC
-	TRBV6-5	-	TRBJ2-7	15	CASNKDRTTTYEQYF	TGTGCCAGCAACAAAGACAGGACCACTACCTACGAGCAGTACTTC
-	TRBV10-2	-	TRBJ1-2	11	CASSEGNGYTF	TGCGCCAGCAGTGAGGGGAATGGCTACACCTTC
-	TRBV5-1	-	TRBJ1-1	13	CASGRQGDTEAFF	TGCGCCAGCGGTCGGCAGGGAGACACTGAAGCTTTCTTT
-	TRBV5-4	-	TRBJ1-1	13	CASSLTQNTEAFF	TGTGCCAGCAGCTTGACGCAGAACACTGAAGCTTTCTTT
-	TRBV4-1	-	TRBJ1-2	15	CASSQDRGQGGGYTF	TGCGCCAGCAGCCAAGATCGGGGGCAGGGCGGCGGCTACACCTTC
few	TRBV4-2	TRBD1	TRBJ2-2	16	CASSQTGQGYTGELFF	TGTGCCAGCAGCCAAACTGGACAGGGATACACCGGGGAGCTGTTTTTT
-	TRBV9	-	TRBJ1-1	14	CASSVAGGNTEAFF	TGTGCCAGCAGCGTAGCCGGGGGGAACACTGAAGCTTTCTTT
-	TRBV6-1	TRBD1	TRBJ1-1	14	CASSTTGEASEAFF	TGTGCCAGCAGCACGACAGGGGAGGCCTCTGAAGCTTTCTTT
-	TRBV5-1	-	TRBJ2-5	13	CASRLWGEETQYF	TGCGCCAGCAGGCTGTGGGGGGAAGAGACCCAGTACTTC
-	TRBV9	TRBD2	TRBJ2-1	17	CASSVAPSGGAHNEQFF	TGTGCCAGCAGCGTAGCTCCTAGCGGGGGGGCCCACAATGAGCAGTTCTTC
-	TRBV27	-	TRBJ1-2	17	CASSLRTNPGQLDGYTF	TGTGCCAGCAGTCTCCGAACCAACCCCGGACAGTTAGATGGCTACACCTTC
-	TRBV5-8	-	TRBJ1-2	15	CASSLKWPPNYGYTF	TGTGCCAGCAGCTTGAAGTGGCCACCTAACTATGGCTACACCTTC
-	TRBV7-9	TRBD1	TRBJ2-1	15	CASSLAGGPYNEQFF	TGTGCCAGCAGCTTAGCAGGGGGCCCCTACAATGAGCAGTTCTTC
-	TRBV6-4	-	TRBJ1-1	15	CASSDSEAGSAEAFF	TGTGCCAGCAGTGACTCTGAGGCTGGGTCTGCTGAAGCTTTCTTT
-	TRBV27	-	TRBJ2-3	15	CASSLENRGTDTQYF	TGTGCCAGCAGTTTAGAGAACAGGGGCACAGATACGCAGTATTTT
-	TRBV7-6	TRBD1	TRBJ1-6	15	CASSLGTGLGSPLHF	TGTGCCAGCAGCTTGGGGACAGGGCTAGGTTCACCCCTCCACTTT
few	TRBV6-1	-	TRBJ1-5	15	CASSGSREGYQPQHF	TGTGCCAGCAGTGGCTCCAGAGAAGGGTATCAGCCCCAGCATTTT
-	TRBV5-1	TRBD1	TRBJ2-1	13	CASSLPDRGEQFF	TGCGCCAGCAGCCTCCCGGACAGGGGTGAGCAGTTCTTC
-	TRBV27	-	TRBJ2-3	10	CASGAHWQYF	TGTGCCAGCGGGGCACATTGGCAGTATTTT
-	TRBV27	-	TRBJ2-7	12	CASSLQGYEQYF	TGTGCCAGCAGTTTACAGGGCTACGAGCAGTACTTC
once	TRBV28	-	TRBJ2-5	14	CASSLLAAQETQYF	TGTGCCAGCAGTTTATTGGCAGCCCAAGAGACCCAGTACTTC
-	TRBV5-1	-	TRBJ1-6	14	CASSLEPGLSPLHF	TGCGCCAGCAGCTTGGAACCAGGGCTTTCACCCCTCCACTTT
-	TRBV20-1	-	TRBJ2-1	11	CSASRVREQFF	TGCAGTGCTAGTAGGGTCCGTGAGCAGTTCTTC
-	TRBV4-1	-	TRBJ2-5	15	CASSPGRGFQETQYF	TGCGCCAGCAGCCCGGGAAGGGGCTTCCAAGAGACCCAGTACTTC
-	TRBV27	-	TRBJ2-3	13	CASSTLFLDTQYF	TGTGCCAGCAGTACCCTTTTCCTGGATACGCAGTATTTT
-	TRBV2	-	TRBJ1-3	19	CASRQSLETPYIGRSTIYF	TGTGCCAGCAGGCAGAGCCTGGAAACACCATATATAGGGCGAAGCACCATATATTTT
-	TRBV7-2	-	TRBJ1-6	12	CASRKDNSPLHF	TGTGCCAGCAGAAAGGATAATTCACCCCTCCACTTT
-	TRBV6-1	-	TRBJ1-1	13	CASLGSGWTEAFF	TGTGCCAGCCTAGGGAGCGGATGGACTGAAGCTTTCTTT
-	TRBV27	-	TRBJ2-2	14	CASSLVAVTGELFF	TGTGCCAGCAGTTTAGTTGCGGTCACCGGGGAGCTGTTTTTT
-	TRBV6-1	TRBD1	TRBJ1-2	15	CASSDMGQFSYGYTF	TGTGCCAGCAGCGATATGGGACAGTTCTCCTATGGCTACACCTTC
medium-sized	TRBV5-6	TRBD1	TRBJ1-2	14	CASSFGTGLYGYTF	TGTGCCAGCAGCTTCGGGACAGGACTCTATGGCTACACCTTC
-	TRBV6-5	TRBD1	TRBJ1-1	13	CASSSTGGTEAFF	TGTGCCAGCAGCAGTACAGGGGGCACTGAAGCTTTCTTT
few	TRBV2	-	TRBJ1-1	13	CASSESGDTEAFF	TGTGCCAGCAGTGAATCCGGGGACACTGAAGCTTTCTTT
once	TRBV28	-	TRBJ2-1	17	CASRTETAPYSYNEQFF	TGTGCCAGCAGGACCGAGACAGCTCCTTACTCCTACAATGAGCAGTTCTTC
-	TRBV29-1	-	TRBJ2-1	15	CSVEEGTSTYNEQFF	TGCAGCGTTGAAGAAGGGACTTCTACCTACAATGAGCAGTTCTTC
-	TRBV5-4	-	TRBJ2-7	13	CASSPQGAYEQYF	TGTGCCAGCAGCCCGCAGGGAGCCTACGAGCAGTACTTC